These 5 T cell receptor beta chains were all obtained from the same sample, sequenced in a study of type 1 and type 2 diabetes patients. Amplification started from genomic DNA. Amplification of the beta chain CDR3 used 30 forward and 13 reverse multiplex primers. TCRdb fed the multiplex PCR reads into MiXCR, producing one record per CDR3 protein. In the table there are about 270,000 distinct CDR3 sequences, roughly 50% of which are singletons. The sequenced sample was peripheral blood mononuclear cells (PBMCs). The source of these receptors is a man between 18 and 29 years old with type 2 diabetes.

The chain couples TRBV28 to TRBJ2-2, with D possibly being TRBD1 (5 bases). The CDR3 contains 15 residues. Germline assignment: CDR1 MDHEN and CDR2 SYDVKM. V dropped 5 bases and J dropped 4 bases, with 14 bases sitting between them. Here the CDR3 DNA reads TGTGCCAGCAGTGAAGCAGGGCATGGCACCGGGGAGCTGTTTTTT. Translated, it gives CASSEAGHGTGELFF.

V gene TRBV7-2 combines with J gene TRBJ1-2; D possibly corresponds to TRBD1 (5 bases). This CDR3 is built from 16 residues. Germline lookup yields CDR1 SGHTA and CDR2 FQGNSA. Deletions cut 3 bases from V and 5 bases from J, with 19 bases between. The CDR3 protein is CASSFGGVGQGYGYTF. The CDR3 bases are TGTGCCAGCAGCTTTGGTGGCGTTGGTCAGGGTTATGGCTACACCTTC.

This clonotype was picked up a small number of times. V usage is TRBV12-3 or TRBV12-4 and J usage is TRBJ1-6, with D unclear. The CDR3 length is 15 residues. The V gene lost 5 bases and the J gene lost 7 bases, with 15 bases spanning the gap. CDR3 amino acids: CASSADNPFNSPLHF. In DNA form, the CDR3 reads TGTGCCAGCAGTGCTGATAACCCATTCAATTCACCCCTCCACTTT.

V gene TRBV20-1 combines with J gene TRBJ2-7; 10 bases are a match to TRBD1. The CDR3 runs 14 residues. CDR1 and CDR2 from the germline V gene are DFQATT and SNEGSKA (reference sequence). The trim removed 6 bases at V and 2 bases at J, leaving 7 bases unmatched. The CDR3 DNA is TGCAGTGCACGCGGACAGGGGGTAGCCTACGAGCAGTACTTC. Amino acid sequence: CSARGQGVAYEQYF.

V gene TRBV30 combines with J gene TRBJ1-2; the match to TRBD1 covers 12 bases. The germline V gene has CDR1 GTSNPN and CDR2 SVGIG (reference sequence). This CDR3 comprises 20 residues. The V segment lost 2 bases and the J segment 1 base; nucleotides outside the gene matches: 17. CDR3 coding DNA: TGTGCCTGGAGTCGACGTCCCGGGACAGGGGGCGCGGTAAGTAACTATGGCTACACCTTC. It codes for CAWSRRPGTGGAVSNYGYTF.